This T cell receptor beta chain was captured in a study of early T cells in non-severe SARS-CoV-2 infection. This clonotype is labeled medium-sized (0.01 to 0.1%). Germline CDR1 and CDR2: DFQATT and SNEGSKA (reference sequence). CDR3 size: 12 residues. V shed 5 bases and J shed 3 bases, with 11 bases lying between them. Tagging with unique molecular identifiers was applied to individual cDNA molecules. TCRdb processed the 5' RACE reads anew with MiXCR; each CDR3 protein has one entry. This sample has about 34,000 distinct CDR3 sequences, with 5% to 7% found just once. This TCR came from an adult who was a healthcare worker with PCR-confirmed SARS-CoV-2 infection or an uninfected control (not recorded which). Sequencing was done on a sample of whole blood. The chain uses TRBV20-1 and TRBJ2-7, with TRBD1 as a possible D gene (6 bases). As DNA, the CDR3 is TGCAGTGCTGCCGGGACAAGCTACGAGCAGTACTTC. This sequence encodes CSAAGTSYEQYF.